These 11 T cell receptor beta chains were sequenced from one sample in a study of technical replicates of blood from several donors. Libraries were prepared by immunoSEQ multiplex PCR; TCRdb keeps only in-frame clonotypes and omits some of them. The table lists 70,000 to 85,000 clones, approximately 90% of them singletons. What was sequenced was T cells isolated from PBMCs. Receptors were obtained from a human donor in good health.

On this clone: The junction departs from germline at one end; a sequencing error may be responsible. The chain joins TRBV10-3 to TRBJ1-5, with 9 bases that match TRBD1. Germline V lookup: CDR1 ENHRY, CDR2 SYGVKD. The CDR3 is 14 residues long. The CDR3: CAISDTGGKQPQHF. CDR3 DNA sequence: TGTGCCATCAGTGACACAGGGGGCAAGCAGCCCCAGCATTTT.

The gene calls are TRBV15 and TRBJ1-4; weak D call: TRBD1 (6 bases). With 6 bases removed from V and 7 bases from J, the gap between germline ends came to 15 bases. Germline V CDR1 and CDR2: LNHNV, YYDKDF (reference sequence). This CDR3 has 14 amino acids. The CDR3 sequence is CATSQGGDSEKLFF. For the CDR3, the DNA is TGTGCCACCAGTCAAGGGGGGGATAGTGAAAAACTGTTTTTT.

The rearrangement links TRBV10-1 to TRBJ1-5; 7 nucleotides agree with TRBD1. The V gene's germline CDR1 is WNHNN and CDR2 SYGVQD (reference sequence). This CDR3 is built from 15 residues. The junction had 10 bases not matched to a gene; V was cut back by 4 bases and J by 7 bases. The CDR3 nucleotides read TGCGCCAGCAGTGGTCCCAAGAGGGGGCGGCAGCCCCAGCATTTT. Translated, it gives CASSGPKRGRQPQHF.

This clone has just one count. This chain connects TRBV27 to TRBJ1-2; possible D gene TRBD1, 6 bases. The V and J ends lost 3 bases and 4 bases respectively, with 9 bases between them. Germline V lookup: CDR1 MNHEY, CDR2 SMNVEV (reference sequence). This CDR3 comprises 13 residues. CDR3 nucleotide sequence: TGTGCCAGCAGTTTTGGGGGGGCCTATGGCTACACCTTC. Translating it yields CASSFGGAYGYTF.

Here the CDR3 DNA reads TGTGCCAGCAGAGATAGCGGGAGGGGTTCCTACAATGAGCAGTTCTTC. It encodes CASRDSGRGSYNEQFF. The J gene is TRBJ2-1, the V gene TRBV6-6, with 11 nucleotides matching TRBD2. V trimming: 6 bases; J trimming: 1 base; junction bases outside the gene matches: 5. The CDR3 runs to 16 residues. Per germline, CDR1 MNHNY and CDR2 SVGAGI (reference sequence).

The chain combines TRBV13 with TRBJ2-1; a possible D gene is TRBD2 (5 bases). The V and J ends lost 3 bases and 3 bases respectively, with 6 bases between them. Germline-derived CDR1 and CDR2 are PRHDT and FYEKMQ (reference sequence). CDR3 length: 13 amino acids. CDR3 protein: CASSLGDYNEQFF. The CDR3 DNA follows: TGTGCCAGCAGCTTGGGAGACTACAATGAGCAGTTCTTC. Combining the CDR3 with reference TRBV13 and TRBJ2-1 gives the whole variable domain AAGVIQSPRHLIKEKRETATLKCYPIPRHDTVYWYQQGPGQDPQFLISFYEKMQSDKGSIPDRFSAQQFSDYHSELNMSSLELGDSALYFCASSLGDYNEQFFGPGTRLTVL.

The rearrangement joins TRBV28 to TRBJ1-2; 7 bases line up with TRBD1. The trim removed 5 bases at V and 7 bases at J, leaving 7 bases unmatched. Per the germline V gene, CDR1 is MDHEN and CDR2 is SYDVKM. This CDR3 is built from 13 residues. The DNA of the CDR3 is TGTGCCAGCAGTCCCACAGGGGCGCGTGGCTACACCTTC. Translating gives CASSPTGARGYTF.

The CDR3 reads CASSDYGTEDYGYTF. CDR3 DNA sequence: TGTGCCAGCAGTGACTATGGGACAGAAGACTATGGCTACACCTTC. The V call is TRBV2, the J call TRBJ1-2; TRBD1 agrees at 7 bases. Germline V gene data show CDR1 as SNHLY and CDR2 as FYNNEI. With 3 bases clipped from V and 3 bases from J, the junction kept 7 bases outside the gene matches. The CDR3 is 15 residues long.

The chain joins TRBV27 to TRBJ1-1; 8 bases are shared with TRBD1. With V trimmed by 3 bases and J by 7 bases, 7 bases remained unmatched. The CDR3 is made up of 14 amino acids. Germline V gives CDR1 MNHEY, CDR2 SMNVEV (reference sequence). As DNA, the CDR3 is TGTGCCAGCAGTTTGGGCAGGGGGCTAAATGAAGCTTTCTTT. It codes for CASSLGRGLNEAFF.

V usage is TRBV4-2 and J usage is TRBJ2-2; D is possibly TRBD2 (5 bases). From germline, CDR1 is LGHNA and CDR2 YNFKEQ. Trimming shortened V by 1 base and J by 6 bases, and 21 bases separated the two germline ends. The CDR3 loop spans 18 amino acids. The CDR3 DNA follows: TGTGCCAGCAGCCAAGGACAACTCCGGGGATCAGGAGCCGGGGAGCTGTTTTTT. Protein product: CASSQGQLRGSGAGELFF.

This chain links TRBV7-9 with TRBJ1-2; 11 nucleotides match TRBD1. The V gene's germline CDR1 is SEHNR and CDR2 FQNEAQ (reference sequence). Unmatched junction bases numbered 5, after V lost 6 bases and J lost 8 bases. CDR3 length: 13 residues. The CDR3 region is CASRTGQGDGYTF. In DNA, the CDR3 is TGTGCCAGCAGAACGGGACAGGGGGACGGCTACACCTTC.